The 32 T cell receptor beta chains given below trace back to one sample, sequenced in a study of shared clonotypes between healthy human individuals. Assay: immunoSEQ multiplex PCR; the TCRdb copy retains only in-frame clones and omits some. The sample lists some 2,400,000 clones, more than 90% occurring once. The sample comprised naive CD4+ T cells sorted from blood. Subset indicated: CD45RA+ positively selected. Source of these receptors: a man between 18 and 35 years old in good health.

As to this clone: Within the sample, other DNA sequences also encode this same CDR3. This chain connects TRBV6-1 to TRBJ1-5; D is perhaps TRBD1 (5 bases). The CDR3 is 14 residues long. The germline V gene has CDR1 MNHNS and CDR2 SASEGT. The V end was cut by 3 bases, the J end by 2 bases, with 8 bases between. This chain's CDR3 is CASSDGGGNQPQHF. CDR3 DNA: TGTGCCAGCAGTGATGGGGGTGGCAATCAGCCCCAGCATTTT.

This clone has just one count. The V gene is TRBV11-2, the J gene TRBJ1-1; D unclear. CDR1 is SGHAT, CDR2 FQNNGV, per germline. Trimming removed 8 bases at V and 5 bases at J, with 18 bases between. This CDR3 comprises 14 residues. The CDR3 here is CASRSQAFQTEAFF. The CDR3 DNA reads as TGTGCCAGCCGATCCCAGGCTTTTCAAACTGAAGCTTTCTTT.

This clone was seen a few times. V is TRBV2 and J is TRBJ1-5; D gene unclear. The germline CDR1 and CDR2 sequences are SNHLY and FYNNEI. The CDR3 spans 12 residues. V lost 7 bases, J lost 1 base, and 5 bases lay in between. The CDR3 nucleotides are TGTGCCAGCACGGGGAGCAATCAGCCCCAGCATTTT. Amino acid sequence: CASTGSNQPQHF.

The V gene is TRBV6-5, the J gene TRBJ2-7; unclear D gene. Looked up from germline, CDR1 is MNHEY and CDR2 is SVGAGI. The germline V and J ends were trimmed by 6 bases and 1 base, with 10 bases remaining between them. The CDR3 consists of 13 residues. The CDR3 protein is CASRQKISYEQYF. The CDR3 DNA reads as TGTGCCAGCAGACAAAAGATTTCCTACGAGCAGTACTTC.

The rearrangement uses TRBV29-1 and TRBJ1-1; D unclear. The CDR3 contains 12 residues. With 5 bases removed from V and 1 base from J, the gap between germline ends came to 8 bases. Germline V gives CDR1 SQVTM, CDR2 ANQGSEA. Here the CDR3 DNA reads TGCAGCGTTCAAGTTGCGAACACTGAAGCTTTCTTT. It is translated as CSVQVANTEAFF.

This clone has just one count. This chain uses TRBV6-1 with TRBJ2-3; 9 positions match TRBD2. The CDR3 runs 20 residues. Germline V lookup: CDR1 MNHNS, CDR2 SASEGT. Germline trimming cut 0 bases from V and 5 bases from J; bases unmatched to any gene: 18. The CDR3 spells CASSEASGFGVSGSLDTQYF. CDR3 sequence (DNA): TGTGCCAGCAGTGAAGCTTCGGGGTTCGGCGTTAGCGGGAGTTTAGATACGCAGTATTTT.

The chain has TRBV10-3 and TRBJ2-7; 8 bases line up with TRBD2. The CDR3 contains 13 residues. V lost 2 bases, J lost 9 bases, and 6 bases stayed unmatched. Germline assignment: CDR1 ENHRY and CDR2 SYGVKD. In DNA form, the CDR3 reads TGTGCCATCAGTGAGACTAGCGGTGAAGGGCAGTACTTC. Residues: CAISETSGEGQYF.

The rearrangement uses TRBV2 and TRBJ2-5; no definite D call. Germline loops: CDR1 SNHLY, CDR2 FYNNEI. V lost 3 bases, J lost 5 bases, and 10 bases lay in between. CDR3 size: 13 residues. CDR3 sequence reads: CASSEAYLETQYF. CDR3 in DNA: TGTGCCAGCAGTGAGGCCTACTTGGAGACCCAGTACTTC.

The V and J genes are TRBV10-3 and TRBJ1-2; D call uncertain. Germline CDR1 ENHRY, CDR2 SYGVKD. CDR3 length equals 14 residues. Trimming pared 0 bases from V and 7 bases from J, leaving 12 bases between. The CDR3 is CAISESEVVSGYTF. DNA for the CDR3: TGTGCCATCAGTGAGTCTGAAGTGGTCAGTGGCTACACCTTC.

The rearrangement joins TRBV18 to TRBJ1-1; D ambiguous. CDR1 is KGHSH, CDR2 LQKENI, per germline. Trimming removed 2 bases from V and 1 base from J, with 11 bases in between. The CDR3 consists of 15 residues. For the CDR3, the DNA is TGTGCCAGCTCACCATCGGGAACCTCGAACACTGAAGCTTTCTTT. This translates into CASSPSGTSNTEAFF.

This clone came up a few times. This chain links TRBV30 with TRBJ1-2; unclear D gene. Germline V lookup: CDR1 GTSNPN, CDR2 SVGIG (reference sequence). V dropped 2 bases and J dropped 3 bases, with 10 bases sitting between them. This CDR3 has 13 amino acids. CDR3 bases: TGTGCCTGGAGTTTCGGTGTCCACTATGGCTACACCTTC. This codes for CAWSFGVHYGYTF.

The gene calls are TRBV30 and TRBJ1-3; a weak D match, TRBD1 (5 bases). Per the germline V gene, CDR1 is GTSNPN and CDR2 is SVGIG (reference sequence). The CDR3 contains 19 residues. Trimming removed 1 base from V and 0 bases from J, with 22 bases in between. CDR3 amino acids: CAWSEGIGEGRFSGNTIYF. The CDR3 DNA sequence: TGTGCCTGGAGTGAGGGGATAGGGGAGGGTCGCTTCTCTGGAAACACCATATATTTT.

V usage is TRBV5-6 and J usage is TRBJ1-2; no reliable D call. The germline V and J ends were trimmed by 0 bases and 8 bases, with 17 bases remaining between them. The CDR3 runs 15 residues. Per germline, CDR1 SGHDT and CDR2 YYEEEE. The CDR3 DNA is TGTGCCAGCAGCTTGGCCATGTCAGGTCTCGTCGGCTACACCTTC. The encoded protein is CASSLAMSGLVGYTF.

The chain is built from TRBV5-1 and TRBJ2-3, with D uncertain. Germline lookup yields CDR1 SGHRS and CDR2 YFSETQ. Trimming removed 4 bases at V and 4 bases at J, with 13 bases between. The CDR3 covers 14 residues. The DNA for the CDR3 is TGCGCCAGCAGCCGAGCCATTGCCGCAGATACGCAGTATTTT. Translating gives CASSRAIAADTQYF. Based on the CDR3 plus reference TRBV5-1 and TRBJ2-3, the full variable domain is KAGVTQTPRYLIKTRGQQVTLSCSPISGHRSVSWYQQTPGQGLQFLFEYFSETQRNKGNFPGRFSGRQFSNSRSEMNVSTLELGDSALYLCASSRAIAADTQYFGPGTRLTVL.

The chain employs TRBV5-1 and TRBJ2-2; D is unresolved. The CDR3 has 14 residues. Germline V CDR1 and CDR2: SGHRS, YFSETQ. V was trimmed by 4 bases and J by 5 bases, leaving 12 bases between them. This chain's CDR3 is CASSTGPSTGELFF. The CDR3 DNA is TGCGCCAGCAGCACCGGGCCCAGTACCGGGGAGCTGTTTTTT.

The rearrangement joins TRBV7-9 to TRBJ1-2; 7 nucleotides align to TRBD1. With V trimmed by 5 bases and J by 5 bases, 5 bases remained unmatched. This CDR3 region has 13 residues. Germline CDR1 reads SEHNR; CDR2 reads FQNEAQ (reference sequence). CDR3 in DNA: TGTGCCAGCAGCCTCGGGACAGCTTATGGCTACACCTTC. Encoded protein: CASSLGTAYGYTF. The whole variable domain, filled in from reference TRBV7-9 and TRBJ1-2, reads DTGVSQNPRHKITKRGQNVTFRCDPISEHNRLYWYRQTLGQGPEFLTYFQNEAQLEKSRLLSDRFSAERPKGSFSTLEIQRTEQGDSAMYLCASSLGTAYGYTFGSGTRLTVV.

This clone has more than one count but fewer than ten. At the DNA level, this CDR3 is encoded by other sequences in the same sample as well. This chain joins TRBV9 and TRBJ1-1; 8 bases are a match to TRBD1. V was pared by 4 bases and J by 4 bases, with 6 bases of the junction left unmatched. CDR3 length: 14 amino acids. CDR1 SGDLS and CDR2 YYNGEE come from the germline V gene. Written as DNA, the CDR3 is TGTGCCAGCAGCCCTCGAACAGGGGGCACTGAAGCTTTCTTT. Amino acid sequence: CASSPRTGGTEAFF. Filled out from reference TRBV9 and TRBJ1-1, the complete variable domain reads DSGVTQTPKHLITATGQRVTLRCSPRSGDLSVYWYQQSLDQGLQFLIQYYNGEERAKGNILERFSAQQFPDLHSELNLSSLELGDSALYFCASSPRTGGTEAFFGQGTRLTVV.

The chain has TRBV7-2 and TRBJ2-1, with 15 nucleotides matching TRBD2. V shed 0 bases, J shed 8 bases, and the junction held 5 bases outside the gene matches. Per the germline V gene, CDR1 is SGHTA and CDR2 is FQGNSA. The CDR3 sequence is 17 residues long. The CDR3 nucleotides read TGTGCCAGCAGCTTAGCTACGGGACTAGCGGGAGGCCATGAGCAGTTCTTC. This translates into CASSLATGLAGGHEQFF.

The rearrangement joins TRBV10-2 to TRBJ2-7, with a weak D call TRBD2 (6 bases). Trimming shortened V by 6 bases and J by 3 bases, and 36 bases separated the two germline ends. The CDR3 runs 21 residues. The V gene's germline CDR1 is WSHSY and CDR2 SAAADI. Written as DNA, the CDR3 is TGCGCCAGCAGAATGAGTCGGCGGGGCCTGACGCCGTCAAGGGATTACTACGAGCAGTACTTC. This translates into CASRMSRRGLTPSRDYYEQYF.

CDR3 residues: CASRGRETYEQYF. The CDR3 nucleotides are TGTGCCAGTAGAGGACGGGAGACCTACGAGCAGTACTTC. The chain combines TRBV19 with TRBJ2-7; D is possibly TRBD2 (6 bases). This CDR3 region has 13 residues. CDR1 is LNHDA and CDR2 is SQIVND in the germline V gene (reference sequence). The V end was cut by 6 bases, the J end by 2 bases, with 11 bases between.

This chain links TRBV6-5 with TRBJ2-7; tentatively, D is TRBD1 (6 bases). The CDR3 is 14 residues long. Trimming stripped 5 bases from V and 7 bases from J, with 18 bases between. Germline lookup yields CDR1 MNHEY and CDR2 SVGAGI. CDR3 DNA: TGTGCCAGCAGTCCCCTCGGACAGTCGGTAGAGCAGTACTTC. Amino acids: CASSPLGQSVEQYF.

The rearrangement uses TRBV5-1 and TRBJ1-1; 9 bases agree with TRBD1. V lost 7 bases to trimming and J lost 2 bases; unmatched junction nucleotides: 12. The CDR3 length is 16 residues. Germline V lookup: CDR1 SGHRS, CDR2 YFSETQ. CDR3 region: CASDRGQGNKNTEAFF. The CDR3 DNA is TGCGCCAGCGACCGGGGACAGGGCAACAAAAACACTGAAGCTTTCTTT.

Concerning this clone: One end of the junction varies from germline; a read error may be responsible. The rearrangement joins TRBV6-4 to TRBJ2-2; 9 bases agree with TRBD1. Germline lookup yields CDR1 MRHNA and CDR2 SNTAGT. The CDR3 is made up of 14 amino acids. Here the CDR3 reads CASRGTGNAGELFF. In DNA form, the CDR3 reads TGTGCCAGCAGAGGGACAGGGAACGCCGGGGAGCTGTTTTTT.

The chain uses TRBV6-1 and TRBJ2-7, with D unresolved. Germline loops: CDR1 MNHNS, CDR2 SASEGT. The CDR3 is 15 residues long. V lost 6 bases, J lost 3 bases, and 18 bases lay in between. The CDR3 DNA reads as TGTGCCAGCAGCGATCCTGATAGGGCGGTCTACGAGCAGTACTTC. It specifies CASSDPDRAVYEQYF.

In the case of this clone: Since no conserved phenylalanine or tryptophan closes the CDR3, a read error is the likely cause. The limits of the CDR3 on the DNA are not certain, so only TCRdb's listed CDR3 is given. The chain recombines TRBV6-1 with TRBJ2-7; TRBD1 was called by the table and not checked on the DNA. Germline assignment: CDR1 MNHNS and CDR2 SASEGT. With termini counted, the CDR3 has 12 amino acids. The CDR3 protein is CANRDDSDHLGL.

This clone was detected only once. V is TRBV6-1 and J is TRBJ1-1; D is possibly TRBD1 (6 bases). Trimming removed 11 bases at V and 2 bases at J, with 15 bases between. Germline loops: CDR1 MNHNS, CDR2 SASEGT. The CDR3 loop spans 13 amino acids. In DNA form, the CDR3 reads TGTGCCGGTAGACAGGATCACAACACTGAAGCTTTCTTT. It encodes CAGRQDHNTEAFF.

The chain links TRBV7-3 to TRBJ2-7, with D possibly matching TRBD1 (7 bases). The CDR3 is 13 amino acids. The germline V and J ends were trimmed by 4 bases and 5 bases, with 12 bases remaining between them. Germline values: CDR1 SGHTA, CDR2 FQGTGA. CDR3 protein: CASSYRGGDEQYF. CDR3 DNA: TGTGCCAGCAGCTACAGGGGAGGTGACGAGCAGTACTTC.

This chain links TRBV6-5 with TRBJ1-5; no reliable D call. The CDR3 totals 14 residues. From germline, CDR1 is MNHEY and CDR2 SVGAGI. Trimming pared 2 bases from V and 4 bases from J, leaving 9 bases between. For the CDR3, the DNA is TGTGCCAGCAGTTACCTAGGAGCGAATCAGCCCCAGCATTTT. Translating it yields CASSYLGANQPQHF.

The CDR3 loop reads CASSEAVRNSPLHF. The DNA of the CDR3 is TGTGCCAGCAGTGAAGCGGTTAGGAATTCACCCCTCCACTTT. V usage is TRBV2 and J usage is TRBJ1-6, with D unclear. Germline-derived CDR1 and CDR2 are SNHLY and FYNNEI. Trimming shortened V by 0 bases and J by 7 bases, and 7 bases separated the two germline ends. The CDR3 runs 14 residues.

The CDR3 here is CASTPGQATTNYGYTF. In DNA, the CDR3 is TGTGCCAGCACACCGGGACAGGCGACCACTAACTATGGCTACACCTTC. The chain carries TRBV28 and TRBJ1-2; 8 bases line up with TRBD1. The CDR3 sequence is 16 residues long. Trimming took 7 bases from V and 0 from J; bases not matched to a gene: 10. Germline V gene lookup returns CDR1 MDHEN and CDR2 SYDVKM.

The rearrangement uses TRBV5-1 and TRBJ2-7, with D possibly being TRBD1 (6 bases). V shed 3 bases and J shed 4 bases, with 17 bases lying between them. Germline assignment: CDR1 SGHRS and CDR2 YFSETQ. CDR3 size: 15 residues. CDR3 in DNA: TGCGCCAGCAGCTCACAGGGTTACTCTTCTTACGAGCAGTACTTC. Amino acid sequence: CASSSQGYSSYEQYF. The full variable domain, in which reference TRBV5-1 and TRBJ2-7 provide the parts outside the CDR3, is KAGVTQTPRYLIKTRGQQVTLSCSPISGHRSVSWYQQTPGQGLQFLFEYFSETQRNKGNFPGRFSGRQFSNSRSEMNVSTLELGDSALYLCASSSQGYSSYEQYFGPGTRLTVT.

The rearrangement uses TRBV15 and TRBJ1-5, with 8 nucleotides matching TRBD1. The CDR3 is made up of 19 amino acids. V dropped 1 base and J dropped 0; count of bases not matched to a gene: 11. Germline CDR1 reads LNHNV; CDR2 reads YYDKDF (reference sequence). The CDR3 sequence: CATSRGGTGSRASNQPQHF. The DNA for the CDR3 is TGTGCCACCAGCAGAGGTGGGACAGGCTCTCGGGCTAGCAATCAGCCCCAGCATTTT.